This TCR beta chain was identified in a study of OX40 agonist ivuxolimab in advanced cancers. Study at large: The diagnoses of dose-escalation patients were hepatocellular carcinoma, melanoma, renal cell or head and neck cancer. Overall study results and limits: Patients with a partial response at 0.1-3.0 mg/kg had among the lowest clonal expansion. By week 6 at 0.1 to 3.0 mg/kg, blood CD4+ and CD8+ T cells had expanded clonally.

In regard to this clone: What it binds is not known.

In germline, CDR1 is LNHDA, CDR2 SQIVND (reference sequence). Between the trimmed V and J ends, which lost 6 bases and 0 bases, there was a span of 12 bases. The CDR3 length is 15 residues. The data were produced by immunoSEQ multiplex PCR, yet TCRdb's version contains in-frame clones alone and is incomplete. The repertoire holds around 62,000 clones, with around 80% as singletons. The TCR sequence derives from an adult with an advanced solid tumor such as melanoma, head and neck, liver or kidney cancer. This specimen was CD4+ or CD8+ T cells sorted from blood, taken in a trial of the OX40 agonist ivuxolimab. The chain links TRBV19 to TRBJ1-3; D may be TRBD1 (5 bases). The CDR3 DNA reads TGTGCCAGTAGCCGGGACTCCTACTCTGGAAACACCATATATTTT. As protein: CASSRDSYSGNTIYF.